Sequencing of this TCR beta chain was carried out in a study of blood T cell repertoires in COVID-19. Study in general: From the United States, Italy and Spain came samples of acute and convalescent COVID-19.

V lost 0 bases and J lost 1, with 6 bases in between. The CDR3 runs 14 residues. The germline CDR1 and CDR2 sequences are MNHEY and SVGAGI. In the study's own analysis: Estimates of nucleated cell counts were drawn from the amplification of reference gene primers. Assay: immunoSEQ multiplex PCR; the TCRdb copy retains only in-frame clones and omits some. V, J and clone size reflect that table, while D and trimming were determined from the DNA. The sample holds almost 300,000 clones, roughly 86% seen once. There are a few counts of this clone. Patients of the Seattle cohort, enrolled during active infection, were followed longitudinally.

The sequence came from a young woman with COVID-19, enrolled during active disease. V is TRBV6-5 and J is TRBJ1-1; the D is unclear. Sequences were obtained from peripheral blood. The CDR3 loop is CASSYSRQNTEAFF. The CDR3 DNA reads TGTGCCAGCAGTTACTCGAGACAGAACACTGAAGCTTTCTTT.